This T cell receptor (beta chain) comes out of a study of cytomegalovirus exposure and HLA in healthy donors. Study background: Previous work identified 100 million or so unique TCR beta sequences from about 179 million T cells. Points from the study as a whole: A prior analysis recorded that most TCR beta V segments were productive about 87% or about 30% of the time. TRBV6-2, TRBV6-3 and some other V segments were unresolvable in 87-base-pair reads. A later analysis, which compared TCR beta chains of equal frequency, found the HLA-associated ones more clonally expanded.

The PCR contained 60 Vbeta and 13 Jbeta primers. The method was immunoSEQ multiplex PCR; TCRdb's version includes in-frame clones alone and lacks a portion of them. The repertoire holds about 140,000 clones, with roughly 74% as singletons. Concerning this clone: Its antigen is not known.

Germline-derived CDR1 and CDR2 are SNHLY and FYNNEI. This CDR3 spans 15 amino acids. After removal of 8 bases from V and 3 bases from J, the junction contained 9 bases not matched to a gene. The receptor was isolated from a man younger than 35 in good health and CMV-seropositive. The sequencing input was PBMCs. The chain carries TRBV2 and TRBJ2-3; TRBD2 matches at 9 bases. The chain's CDR3 is CASGASGIVTDTQYF. The CDR3 region has the DNA TGTGCCAGCGGGGCTAGCGGGATAGTTACAGATACGCAGTATTTT.